These 23 T cell receptor beta chains originate from one sample sequenced in a study of T cells in Graves' hyperthyroidism and ophthalmopathy. It was RNA transcripts that yielded the amplified TCR beta CDR3 regions. Primed by the HTBI set, a first-round RT-PCR was run on the TCR CDR3. Using its own MiXCR run on the multiplex PCR reads, TCRdb lists one record per CDR3 protein. The sample records hundreds of thousands of distinct CDR3 sequences, over 12% being singletons. The sample comprised blood. These receptors all come from a man aged 18 to 30 with Graves' ophthalmopathy.

This clonotype was recorded at least ten times. The chain recombines TRBV6-1 with TRBJ1-2; no reliable D call. The V and J ends lost 5 bases and 5 bases respectively, with 9 bases between them. This CDR3 comprises 12 residues. Germline CDR1 MNHNS, CDR2 SASEGT. CDR3 loop: CASSSQIYGYTF. The CDR3 DNA reads as TGTGCCAGCAGTTCTCAGATATATGGCTACACCTTC.

This clonotype was seen only a few times. In DNA form, the CDR3 reads TGTGCCAGCAGCTTCGACAGGACTTATGGCTACACCTTC. Translation: CASSFDRTYGYTF. The genes are TRBV6-2 or TRBV6-3 and TRBJ1-2; D may be TRBD1 (6 bases). Germline loops: CDR1 MNHEY, CDR2 SVGEGT. The V end was cut by 6 bases, the J end by 5 bases, with 13 bases between. The CDR3 runs to 13 residues.

Regarding this clonotype: This may be a read error, as it is one base from a much larger clone. V gene TRBV24-1 combines with J gene TRBJ2-1, with a tentative D call TRBD2 (6 bases). The end of the DNA is better explained by TRBJ2-7, so the J call may be wrong. CDR3 length equals 16 residues. The germline V gene has CDR1 KGHDR and CDR2 SFDVKD. The CDR3 DNA reads TGTGCCACCAGTGTTCCGGGCCGGGGACTTTACAATGAGCAGTACTTC. Amino acid sequence: CATSVPGRGLYNEQYF.

At least ten counts were recorded for this clonotype. The chain links TRBV30 to TRBJ2-1; TRBD2 matches at 9 bases. V dropped 0 bases and J dropped 9; count of bases not matched to a gene: 9. The CDR3 runs 15 residues. From germline, CDR1 is GTSNPN and CDR2 SVGIG (reference sequence). CDR3 DNA sequence: TGTGCCTGGAGTGTACTTGACGGGACTAGCACTGAGCAGTTCTTC. Encoded protein: CAWSVLDGTSTEQFF. Full variable domain (outside the CDR3, taken from reference TRBV30 and TRBJ2-1): SQTIHQWPATLVQPVGSPLSLECTVEGTSNPNLYWYRQAAGRGLQLLFYSVGIGQISSEVPQNLSASRPQDRQFILSSKKLLLSDSGFYLCAWSVLDGTSTEQFFGPGTRLTVL.

This clonotype was counted many times. The gene calls are TRBV7-9 and TRBJ2-2; D possibly uses TRBD1 or TRBD2 (5 bases each). Germline lookup yields CDR1 SEHNR and CDR2 FQNEAQ (reference sequence). This CDR3 contains 16 residues. V gave up 2 bases and J gave up 10 bases, with 20 bases separating them. The CDR3 loop is CASSLRWDRTLEELFF. The CDR3 DNA is TGTGCCAGCAGCTTAAGGTGGGACCGCACCTTGGAGGAGCTGTTTTTT.

This clonotype was observed a handful of times. The chain recombines TRBV7-9 with TRBJ1-4; 7 nucleotides line up with TRBD1. The CDR3 consists of 14 residues. The germline V gene has CDR1 SEHNR and CDR2 FQNEAQ (reference sequence). The V segment lost 5 bases and the J segment 8 bases; nucleotides outside the gene matches: 8. The CDR3 spells CASSRQGIGEKLFF. CDR3 in DNA: TGTGCCAGCAGCCGACAGGGTATAGGGGAAAAACTGTTTTTT.

There are a few counts of this clonotype. V and J are TRBV27 and TRBJ2-5; D is possibly TRBD1 (5 bases). In germline, CDR1 is MNHEY, CDR2 SMNVEV (reference sequence). This CDR3 spans 16 amino acids. V shed 0 bases and J shed 2 bases, with 13 bases lying between them. The CDR3 region has the DNA TGTGCCAGCAGTTTATCCCTGGGCAGGGCTCAAGAGACCCAGTACTTC. It encodes CASSLSLGRAQETQYF.

Ten or more counts support this clonotype. This chain connects TRBV10-3 to TRBJ2-3, with 9 positions matching TRBD2. This CDR3 spans 14 amino acids. Germline-derived CDR1 and CDR2 are ENHRY and SYGVKD. The V gene end was trimmed by 11 bases and the J gene end by 1 base; junction bases not matched to a gene: 7. The CDR3 bases are TGTGCCGTGCGGGAGGGGAGGGGCACAGATACGCAGTATTTT. Protein product: CAVREGRGTDTQYF.

This clonotype showed up just a few times. The V call is TRBV20-1, the J call TRBJ2-1; D is unclear. Trimming cost V 6 bases and J 4 bases, with 19 bases left between them. The CDR3 consists of 15 residues. Germline V gene data show CDR1 as DFQATT and CDR2 as SNEGSKA (reference sequence). The CDR3 here is CSAQWTVFEYNEQFF. The DNA of the CDR3 is TGCAGTGCCCAATGGACGGTCTTCGAATACAATGAGCAGTTCTTC.

The sample holds many counts of this clonotype. The rearrangement links TRBV28 to TRBJ2-3; a weak D match, TRBD1 (6 bases). From germline, CDR1 is MDHEN and CDR2 SYDVKM. V lost 4 bases, J lost 5 bases, and 13 bases lay in between. CDR3 length: 14 residues. The CDR3 bases are TGTGCCAGCAGTTCATTGCAGGGGATAGATACGCAGTATTTT. It yields the protein CASSSLQGIDTQYF. Full variable domain (rest looked up from reference TRBV28 and TRBJ2-3): DVKVTQSSRYLVKRTGEKVFLECVQDMDHENMFWYRQDPGLGLRLIYFSYDVKMKEKGDIPEGYSVSREKKERFSLILESASTNQTSMYLCASSSLQGIDTQYFGPGTRLTVL.

This clonotype was detected a few times. The V gene is TRBV30, the J gene TRBJ1-5; D perhaps matches TRBD1 (5 bases). This CDR3 spans 14 amino acids. The germline CDR1 and CDR2 sequences are GTSNPN and SVGIG (reference sequence). V gave up 5 bases and J gave up 0 bases, with 11 bases separating them. The CDR3 DNA is TGTGCCTGGGGGGCCCTGGATAGCAATCAGCCCCAGCATTTT. Translation: CAWGALDSNQPQHF.

The rearrangement links TRBV6-2 or TRBV6-3 to TRBJ1-5; tentatively, D is TRBD1 (6 bases). This CDR3 is built from 14 residues. V shed 2 bases and J shed 5 bases, with 10 bases lying between them. CDR1 MNHEY and CDR2 SVGEGT come from the germline V gene. The CDR3 spells CASSYGQPDQPQHF. In DNA form, the CDR3 reads TGTGCCAGCAGTTACGGACAGCCTGATCAGCCCCAGCATTTT.

This clonotype was recorded many times. The gene calls are TRBV11-2 and TRBJ1-2; perhaps TRBD1 as D (5 bases). CDR1 and CDR2 from the germline V gene are SGHAT and FQNNGV. This CDR3 is 16 amino acids long. V gave up 2 bases and J gave up 8 bases, with 21 bases separating them. The CDR3 spells CASSLNPRGPPSGYTF. The CDR3 DNA reads as TGTGCCAGCAGCTTAAACCCTCGGGGACCACCTTCGGGCTACACCTTC.

The J gene is TRBJ2-1, the V gene TRBV29-1; TRBD2 matches 14 bases. Germline CDR1 is SQVTM and CDR2 is ANQGSEA. The trim removed 3 bases at V and 8 bases at J, leaving 6 bases unmatched. The CDR3 consists of 15 residues. CDR3 region: CSVEGLAGVPHEQFF. In DNA form, the CDR3 reads TGCAGCGTTGAGGGACTAGCGGGGGTCCCCCATGAGCAGTTCTTC.

This clonotype was observed many times. This sequence joins TRBV20-1 and TRBJ1-2; possibly TRBD1 for D (6 bases). The CDR3 has 12 residues. Between the trimmed V and J ends, which lost 3 bases and 7 bases, there was a span of 12 bases. Germline CDR1 DFQATT, CDR2 SNEGSKA (reference sequence). The CDR3 is CSASPRGIGYTF. The CDR3 nucleotides read TGCAGTGCTAGTCCCAGGGGAATTGGCTACACCTTC.

The chain uses TRBV27 and TRBJ2-1, with no clear D. Germline V lookup: CDR1 MNHEY, CDR2 SMNVEV (reference sequence). V dropped 3 bases and J dropped 8 bases, with 8 bases sitting between them. The CDR3 runs to 12 residues. The CDR3: CASSFSSHEQFF. Written as DNA, the CDR3 is TGTGCCAGCAGTTTTTCATCTCATGAGCAGTTCTTC.

This clonotype was seen ten or more times. The chain combines TRBV6-6 with TRBJ2-7; tentatively, D is TRBD2 (7 bases). Trimming took 0 bases from V and 2 from J, leaving 17 bases between them. The CDR3 has 17 amino acids. CDR1 and CDR2 from the germline V gene are MNHNY and SVGAGI (reference sequence). CDR3 residues: CASSYSGARGAAYEQYF. The CDR3 DNA reads TGTGCCAGCAGTTACTCGGGGGCTCGGGGGGCGGCCTACGAGCAGTACTTC.

There are many counts of this clonotype. V and J are TRBV12-3 or TRBV12-4 and TRBJ2-7, with 7 nucleotides matching TRBD1. The CDR3 contains 15 residues. The V segment lost 8 bases and the J segment 0 bases; nucleotides outside the gene matches: 10. DNA for the CDR3: TGTGCCAGCGCGAGACAGGGCCACAGCTCCTACGAGCAGTACTTC. Translating gives CASARQGHSSYEQYF.

This clonotype has ten or more counts. This chain joins TRBV7-3 and TRBJ1-1; D ambiguous. The V end was cut by 0 bases, the J end by 0 bases, with 2 bases between. CDR1 and CDR2 from the germline V gene are SGHTA and FQGTGA. This CDR3 comprises 13 residues. CDR3 loop: CASSLTMNTEAFF. CDR3 coding DNA: TGTGCCAGCAGCTTAACAATGAACACTGAAGCTTTCTTT.

This clonotype came up many times. The J gene is TRBJ2-1, the V gene TRBV12-3 or TRBV12-4; 9 bases are shared with TRBD2. The CDR3 length is 15 residues. Trimming cost V 5 bases and J 5 bases; bases outside gene matches: 7. The CDR3 region is CASSLLAGRDNEQFF. The CDR3 DNA reads TGTGCCAGCAGTCTCCTAGCGGGAAGAGACAATGAGCAGTTCTTC.

This chain joins TRBV3-1 and TRBJ1-6, with 7 bases fitting TRBD1. Germline V gene sequence: CDR1 LGHDT, CDR2 YNNKEL (reference sequence). The CDR3 spans 14 residues. V was pared by 7 bases and J by 7 bases, with 7 bases of the junction left unmatched. The CDR3 spells CASTAQGGNSPLHF. Here the CDR3 DNA reads TGTGCCAGCACCGCTCAGGGGGGAAATTCACCCCTCCACTTT.

This clonotype has a handful of counts. The genes are TRBV19 and TRBJ2-1, with D unresolved. V lost 4 bases and J lost 0, with 4 bases in between. Germline assignment: CDR1 LNHDA and CDR2 SQIVND (reference sequence). This CDR3 region has 13 residues. CDR3 region: CASSTFSYNEQFF. CDR3 nucleotides: TGTGCCAGTAGTACTTTCTCCTACAATGAGCAGTTCTTC.

This clonotype was observed at least ten times. The CDR3 spells CASSRTSGAYEQYF. DNA for the CDR3: TGTGCCAGCAGCCGGACTAGCGGCGCCTACGAGCAGTACTTC. The V and J genes are TRBV3-1 and TRBJ2-7; 10 positions match TRBD2. The V gene's germline CDR1 is LGHDT and CDR2 YNNKEL (reference sequence). This CDR3 spans 14 amino acids. The junction had 2 bases not matched to a gene; V was cut back by 4 bases and J by 2 bases.